Only a few counts were recorded for the clone carrying this T cell receptor beta chain. Its antigen is currently unknown. The source of the sample is a study of identical twins. Overall study results and limits: Models came in too low on out-of-frame TCR alpha sharing in monozygotic twins. Carriage of fewer insertions was seen in abundant cord blood beta clonotypes, whereas memory repertoires showed none. Invariant populations such as MAIT and iNKT cells could partly muddle zero-insertion analyses.

V shed 8 bases and J 2 bases; nucleotides not matched to a gene: 3. This CDR3 has 14 amino acids. TCRdb used MiXCR to reprocess the 5' RACE reads, holding one entry per CDR3 protein. The table includes roughly 1,500,000 distinct CDR3 sequences, under 35% detected once. This TCR was sampled from a newborn girl in good health. The source material was cord blood. V usage is TRBV12-3 or TRBV12-4 and J usage is TRBJ1-5, with TRBD1 matching 10 bases. Here the CDR3 DNA reads TGTGCCAGCGGAGACAGGGGGCGCAATCAGCCCCAGCATTTT. Residues: CASGDRGRNQPQHF.